The next 23 T cell receptor beta chains were all read from a single sample in a study of blood T cell repertoires in COVID-19. The repertoire was sequenced with immunoSEQ multiplex PCR; TCRdb's copy has only in-frame clones and lacks some. The sample yields roughly 200,000 clones, about 80% seen once. The specimen sequenced was peripheral blood. The receptors derive from a woman over 75 with COVID-19, enrolled during active disease.

The genes are TRBV19 and TRBJ1-4; no firm D call. V lost 5 bases to trimming and J lost 10 bases, with 26 bases between them. The germline gives CDR1 LNHDA, CDR2 SQIVND (reference sequence). The CDR3 consists of 17 residues. In DNA, the CDR3 is TGTGCCAGTAGTCCCCTGGCCTTTGGGCAAAAAAGCCCAAAACTGTTTTTT. Its protein is CASSPLAFGQKSPKLFF.

The rearrangement links TRBV10-3 to TRBJ2-7; D ambiguous. Germline V lookup: CDR1 ENHRY, CDR2 SYGVKD. V was cut by 6 bases and J by 2 bases, with 5 bases left in between. The CDR3 is 11 amino acids. Here the CDR3 DNA reads TGTGCCATCAGACAGACCTACGAGCAGTACTTC. This codes for CAIRQTYEQYF.

The chain employs TRBV6-2 or TRBV6-3 and TRBJ1-5; maybe TRBD1 (5 bases). Looked up from germline, CDR1 is MNHEY and CDR2 is SVGEGT. Trimming removed 2 bases at V and 1 base at J, with 9 bases between. The CDR3 has 15 amino acids. The CDR3: CASSYVGGSNQPQHF. The DNA of the CDR3 is TGTGCCAGCAGTTACGTGGGGGGGAGCAATCAGCCCCAGCATTTT.

This clone was counted once. V and J are TRBV28 and TRBJ1-2; 10 bases agree with TRBD1. The ends lost 6 bases at V and 4 bases at J; junction bases unmatched: 11. The CDR3 extends over 16 amino acids. Germline loops: CDR1 MDHEN, CDR2 SYDVKM. CDR3 sequence (DNA): TGTGCCAGCAGCCCCCCGACAGGGGGCGGACCCTATGGCTACACCTTC. It yields the protein CASSPPTGGGPYGYTF.

The chain is built from TRBV10-1 and TRBJ2-7; D is unresolved. CDR1 WNHNN and CDR2 SYGVQD come from the germline V gene (reference sequence). The CDR3 has 12 amino acids. V was pared by 3 bases and J by 9 bases, with 12 bases between. In DNA form, the CDR3 reads TGCGCCAGCAGTGAAGGCATCTCAGGGCAGTACTTC. Translation gives CASSEGISGQYF.

The chain carries TRBV29-1 and TRBJ1-1; D gene unclear. The CDR3 runs to 13 residues. Trimming pared 8 bases from V and 1 base from J, leaving 14 bases between. The germline V gene encodes CDR1 SQVTM and CDR2 ANQGSEA. CDR3: CSTRAASNTEAFF. CDR3 nucleotide sequence: TGCAGCACGCGGGCGGCGTCGAACACTGAAGCTTTCTTT.

V and J are TRBV15 and TRBJ1-5, with 11 bases fitting TRBD1. Germline V gene sequence: CDR1 LNHNV, CDR2 YYDKDF (reference sequence). The CDR3 runs 16 residues. V was clipped by 2 bases and J by 6 bases; unmatched bases: 6. The CDR3 loop is CATSRSGQGDSQPQHF. The CDR3 DNA reads TGTGCCACCAGCAGATCGGGACAGGGGGACAGTCAGCCCCAGCATTTT.

In its sample, this clone was seen a few times. The chain recombines TRBV5-5 with TRBJ2-5, with D possibly matching TRBD1 (6 bases). CDR3 length: 13 amino acids. Germline assignment: CDR1 SGHKS and CDR2 YYEKEE (reference sequence). Trimming took 1 base from V and 2 from J, leaving 6 bases between them. CDR3 sequence (DNA): TGTGCCAGCAGCTTGAGGGGGCAAGAGACCCAGTACTTC. This translates into CASSLRGQETQYF.

V gene TRBV4-1 combines with J gene TRBJ2-2; possible D gene TRBD1, 6 bases. Germline loops: CDR1 MGHRA, CDR2 YSYEKL. V was shortened by 2 bases and J by 4 bases, with 11 bases between the two germline ends. The CDR3 spans 15 residues. CDR3 in DNA: TGCGCCAGCAGCCAACGGACAGACCCCACCGGGGAGCTGTTTTTT. Translation gives CASSQRTDPTGELFF.

The chain employs TRBV12-3 or TRBV12-4 and TRBJ1-5; no clear D. Trimming took off 1 base at V and 4 bases at J, with 5 bases between the two ends. The CDR3 has 13 residues. DNA of the CDR3: TGTGCCAGCAGTTTAGGGGAGAATCAGCCCCAGCATTTT. Amino acid sequence: CASSLGENQPQHF.

V and J are TRBV5-1 and TRBJ2-5; TRBD1 might be the D (6 bases). V was pared by 0 bases and J by 4 bases, with 10 bases between. The CDR3 is made up of 14 amino acids. Germline loops: CDR1 SGHRS, CDR2 YFSETQ. This CDR3 reads CASSLAEGVETQYF. For the CDR3, the DNA is TGCGCCAGCAGCTTGGCCGAGGGGGTAGAGACCCAGTACTTC.

This clone was seen only once. The chain recombines TRBV7-9 with TRBJ2-7; D is possibly TRBD1 (6 bases). The CDR3 spans 12 residues. V dropped 9 bases and J dropped 7 bases, with 16 bases sitting between them. CDR1 and CDR2 (germline): SEHNR, FQNEAQ (reference sequence). CDR3: CASTGLRGEQYF. The CDR3 DNA follows: TGTGCCAGTACAGGGTTGCGAGGAGAGCAGTACTTC.

In its sample, this clone was seen many times. This sequence joins TRBV11-3 and TRBJ2-3; TRBD1 agrees at 7 bases. After removal of 5 bases from V and 4 bases from J, the junction contained 3 bases not matched to a gene. The CDR3 spans 13 residues. Germline CDR1 SGHNT, CDR2 YENEEA. The CDR3 DNA is TGTGCCAGCAGCATCCAGGGGGCAGATACGCAGTATTTT. It yields the protein CASSIQGADTQYF.

This clone was seen a handful of times. V and J are TRBV7-3 and TRBJ1-4; 10 bases map to TRBD1. Losses at the gene ends were 2 bases for V and 4 bases for J; bases not matched to a gene: 1. The CDR3 has 15 residues. The germline CDR1 and CDR2 sequences are SGHTA and FQGTGA. CDR3 DNA: TGTGCCAGCAGCTTAGGACAGGGGGGTAATGAAAAACTGTTTTTT. It is translated as CASSLGQGGNEKLFF.

The chain combines TRBV6-6 with TRBJ2-3; 7 bases are a match to TRBD2. The CDR3 has 15 residues. Trimming cost V 4 bases and J 0 bases; bases outside gene matches: 4. CDR1 and CDR2 from the germline V gene are MNHNY and SVGAGI (reference sequence). In nucleotides, the CDR3 is TGTGCCAGCAGTTCGACTAGCCCTAGCACAGATACGCAGTATTTT. This encodes CASSSTSPSTDTQYF.

The chain employs TRBV1 and TRBJ2-7; no DNA check was done on the table's D call, TRBD2. TRBV1 is recorded as a pseudogene. The CDR3 consists of 16 residues. This chain's CDR3 is CTCRTSGGRFPHEQYF. The CDR3 nucleotides are TGCACCTGCAGGACTAGCGGGGGCCGCTTTCCCCACGAGCAGTACTTC.

This chain connects TRBV5-1 to TRBJ2-2; 8 bases map to TRBD1. The CDR3 has 16 residues. From germline, CDR1 is SGHRS and CDR2 YFSETQ. Trimming cost V 1 base and J 1 base; bases outside gene matches: 3. The CDR3 here is CASSLKGTGNTGELFF. The DNA for the CDR3 is TGCGCCAGCAGCTTGAAGGGGACAGGGAACACCGGGGAGCTGTTTTTT.

This chain links TRBV24-1 with TRBJ2-3, with a possible D match to TRBD1 (6 bases). Germline V gene lookup returns CDR1 KGHDR and CDR2 SFDVKD. This CDR3 is built from 16 residues. Trimming stripped 2 bases from V and 2 bases from J, with 13 bases between. The CDR3 is CATSDSTGKYTDTQYF. The CDR3 region has the DNA TGTGCCACCAGTGATTCCACAGGGAAATACACAGATACGCAGTATTTT.

The rearrangement joins TRBV7-9 to TRBJ2-1; 7 bases align to TRBD2. The CDR3 length is 16 residues. J gave up 3 bases and V 5 bases, and 10 bases lay outside the gene matches. Germline loops: CDR1 SEHNR, CDR2 FQNEAQ (reference sequence). CDR3 in amino acids: CASSPPGLLGYNEQFF. CDR3 DNA: TGTGCCAGCAGCCCCCCGGGACTATTGGGCTACAATGAGCAGTTCTTC.

V and J are TRBV3-1 (or the pseudogene TRBV3-2) and TRBJ1-1; D gene uncertain. V was trimmed by 2 bases and J by 2 bases, leaving 6 bases between them. Germline V gene data show CDR1 as LGHDT and CDR2 as YNNKEL (reference sequence). The CDR3 runs 13 residues. This CDR3 reads CASSQSINTEAFF. CDR3 in DNA: TGTGCCAGCAGCCAATCAATCAACACTGAAGCTTTCTTT.

This chain joins TRBV9 and TRBJ2-3; tentative D call: TRBD1 (5 bases). The CDR3 loop spans 13 amino acids. Trimming removed 4 bases from V and 4 bases from J, with 10 bases in between. Germline V gene data show CDR1 as SGDLS and CDR2 as YYNGEE. Written as DNA, the CDR3 is TGTGCCAGCAGCATTACAGGTGCAGATACGCAGTATTTT. Translating gives CASSITGADTQYF.

This chain connects TRBV7-9 to TRBJ1-1; TRBD1 agrees at 7 bases. The V segment lost 2 bases and the J segment 4 bases; nucleotides outside the gene matches: 4. This CDR3 comprises 14 residues. CDR1 SEHNR and CDR2 FQNEAQ come from the germline V gene (reference sequence). DNA of the CDR3: TGTGCCAGCAGCTTACTGACAGGGAGCACTGAAGCTTTCTTT. Encoded protein: CASSLLTGSTEAFF.

The chain carries TRBV5-5 and TRBJ2-3; 7 nucleotides line up with TRBD1. Trimming took 6 bases from V and 2 from J; bases not matched to a gene: 9. Germline V gives CDR1 SGHKS, CDR2 YYEKEE (reference sequence). The length of the CDR3 is 15 residues. CDR3: CASTLRGQITDTQYF. The CDR3 DNA is TGTGCCAGCACCCTTAGGGGACAGATCACAGATACGCAGTATTTT. Full variable domain (remainder filled in from reference TRBV5-5 and TRBJ2-3): DAGVTQSPTHLIKTRGQQVTLRCSPISGHKSVSWYQQVLGQGPQFIFQYYEKEERGRGNFPDRFSARQFPNYSSELNVNALLLGDSALYLCASTLRGQITDTQYFGPGTRLTVL.